The clone carrying this T cell receptor beta chain appeared a single time. This entry is derived from a study of blood T cell repertoires in COVID-19. Study context: Italy, Spain and the United States were the sources of the convalescent and acute COVID-19 samples.

Per the study methods: For nucleated cells, counts were estimated from reference gene primer amplification. Here immunoSEQ multiplex PCR was the method, and the copy in TCRdb shows in-frame clones only, minus some. V and J calls and clone size are given by that table; D and trimming were obtained from the DNA. The sample has 150,000 to 200,000 clones, approximately 80% seen once. Germline lookup yields CDR1 SGHAT and CDR2 FQNNGV. CDR3 length: 13 residues. Trimming took 3 bases from V and 8 from J; bases not matched to a gene: 2. This TCR was recovered from a woman aged 60-75 years with acute COVID-19. Sequenced: PBMCs or T cells enriched from blood (not recorded which). The chain links TRBV11-2 to TRBJ1-4, with TRBD1 identical over 8 bases. The CDR3 sequence: CASSFGTGEKLFF. CDR3 nucleotide sequence: TGTGCCAGCAGCTTTGGGACAGGAGAAAAACTGTTTTTT.